This TCR beta chain comes out of a study of blood T cell repertoires in COVID-19. Germline CDR1 reads SGHRS; CDR2 reads YFSETQ. V was clipped by 4 bases and J by 2 bases, with 10 bases between them. This CDR3 is 13 amino acids long. The protocol was immunoSEQ multiplex PCR, while the TCRdb copy is restricted to in-frame clones and leaves out a portion. In the table there are some 250,000 clones, 86% of which are singletons. The sequencing input was peripheral blood. V and J are TRBV5-1 and TRBJ2-7, with unresolved D. This TCR came from a man aged 25-40 years with active or convalescent COVID-19. CDR3 in amino acids: CASSDPGPYEQYF. As DNA, the CDR3 is TGCGCCAGCAGCGACCCGGGTCCCTACGAGCAGTACTTC. Using reference TRBV5-1 and TRBJ2-7 for the parts outside the CDR3, the full variable domain is KAGVTQTPRYLIKTRGQQVTLSCSPISGHRSVSWYQQTPGQGLQFLFEYFSETQRNKGNFPGRFSGRQFSNSRSEMNVSTLELGDSALYLCASSDPGPYEQYFGPGTRLTVT.